The clone carrying this T cell receptor (beta chain) was found once. As yet, its antigen is unknown. Donors had no recently reported acute infections or vaccinations and were HIV-negative. CDR3 length: 16 amino acids. Deletions cut 0 bases from V and 5 bases from J, with 17 bases between. The germline V gene encodes CDR1 SGDLS and CDR2 YYNGEE. Assay runs were performed at deep level. Original processing notes: Without quality scores, immunoSEQ junctional reads could not be filtered like full-length reads. The table came from immunoSEQ multiplex PCR; TCRdb's copy has only in-frame clones and leaves some out. V, J and clone size were drawn from that table, and D and trimming were deduced from the DNA. This table has more than 2,000,000 clones, around 94% appearing once. This specimen comes from a study of shared clonotypes between healthy human individuals. Study results and limitations: Four donors had around 5.5% of their naive CD4 clonotypes in common.

The receptor was derived from a man aged 18 to 30 in good health. The sample was naive CD4+ T cells sorted from blood. Subset described: CD45RA+ positively selected. This chain links TRBV9 with TRBJ2-5, with a tentative D call TRBD2 (6 bases). The DNA of the CDR3 is TGTGCCAGCAGCGTAGGAGGAGGGGCGGCTATGGAGACCCAGTACTTC. This gives the protein CASSVGGGAAMETQYF.